This is a list of T cell receptor beta chains from one sample in a study of CD8 T cells in ankylosing spondylitis. TCRdb re-analysed the 5' RACE reads in MiXCR, keeping a single row per CDR3 protein. Of 250,000 or so distinct CDR3 sequences in the sample, around 10% were seen once. Source material: blood, either unsorted or a sorted T cell fraction (not recorded which). Receptor source: a male donor with ankylosing spondylitis or in good health (not recorded which). Each CDR3 is given with its conserved first and last residue. The order of the fields is V gene, clone size, J gene, D gene, CDR3 DNA, CDR3 protein. The D gene is left open where the match is weak. Expanded clones get a size class; other rows say once, few or many, or leave the size out.

V gene: TRBV3-1; clone size: few; J gene: TRBJ2-3; D gene: TRBD2; CDR3 DNA: TGTGCCAGCAGCCAAGATTCTAGCGGGAGGACTCAAAATTTT; CDR3 protein: CASSQDSSGRTQNF
V gene: TRBV2; clone size: .; J gene: TRBJ2-1; D gene: TRBD2; CDR3 DNA: TGTGCCAGCAGTGGAAACGGACTAGCGGGGGCCCTTTTC; CDR3 protein: CASSGNGLAGALF
V gene: TRBV20-1; clone size: many; J gene: TRBJ2-3; D gene: .; CDR3 DNA: TGCAGTGCTAGAGCGTCCTATTCCCGACCAGATACGCAGTATTTT; CDR3 protein: CSARASYSRPDTQYF
V gene: TRBV20-1; clone size: many; J gene: TRBJ2-7; D gene: .; CDR3 DNA: TGCAGTGTCCCTTCCGGCAGATTCTACGAGCAGTACTTC; CDR3 protein: CSVPSGRFYEQYF
V gene: TRBV5-1; clone size: many; J gene: TRBJ1-3; D gene: TRBD1; CDR3 DNA: TGCGCCAGCACAGGGACAGCCGGAAACACCATATATTTT; CDR3 protein: CASTGTAGNTIYF
V gene: TRBV5-1; clone size: many; J gene: TRBJ2-5; D gene: .; CDR3 DNA: TGCGCCAGTCGACAGTCCGGCTCAGAGACCCAGTACTTC; CDR3 protein: CASRQSGSETQYF
V gene: TRBV7-6; clone size: .; J gene: TRBJ2-7; D gene: .; CDR3 DNA: TGTGCCAGCAGCTTAGAGAGGCTAGGGGGTGGAAGGCAGTACTTC; CDR3 protein: CASSLERLGGGRQYF
V gene: TRBV6-5; clone size: .; J gene: TRBJ1-5; D gene: .; CDR3 DNA: TGTGCCAGCAGTTACTCGACGGGGTCCACCCGTCGGGGCAATCAGCCCCAGCATTTT; CDR3 protein: CASSYSTGSTRRGNQPQHF
V gene: TRBV5-1; clone size: many; J gene: TRBJ2-7; D gene: TRBD1; CDR3 DNA: TGCGCCAGCAGCTTGGATATCCCGACAGGGCCGATCTCCTACGAGCAGTACTTC; CDR3 protein: CASSLDIPTGPISYEQYF
V gene: TRBV7-6; clone size: many; J gene: TRBJ2-7; D gene: .; CDR3 DNA: TGTGCCAGCAGCTTAGGAGAAGGGAGGTACGAGCAGTACTTC; CDR3 protein: CASSLGEGRYEQYF
V gene: TRBV20-1; clone size: .; J gene: TRBJ2-7; D gene: .; CDR3 DNA: TGCAGTGCTCCAGGGGTTGTCATTGGGGAGCAGTACTTC; CDR3 protein: CSAPGVVIGEQYF
V gene: TRBV3-1; clone size: .; J gene: TRBJ2-5; D gene: .; CDR3 DNA: TGTGCCAGCACCCCGGGACACCTCGGGGGGGAGACCCAGTACTTC; CDR3 protein: CASTPGHLGGETQYF
V gene: TRBV7-9; clone size: many; J gene: TRBJ2-1; D gene: TRBD2; CDR3 DNA: TGTGCCAGCAGCTTAGTGAGAGCGGGGAATGAGCAGTTCTTC; CDR3 protein: CASSLVRAGNEQFF
V gene: TRBV7-8; clone size: .; J gene: TRBJ1-5; D gene: .; CDR3 DNA: TGTGCCAGCAGCTTGGGAGAGACGGTCTATCTGCATTTT; CDR3 protein: CASSLGETVYLHF
V gene: TRBV2; clone size: .; J gene: TRBJ2-1; D gene: .; CDR3 DNA: TGTGCCAGCAGGCCCACAGGGAACAATGAGCAGTTCTTC; CDR3 protein: CASRPTGNNEQFF
V gene: TRBV2; clone size: .; J gene: TRBJ2-1; D gene: .; CDR3 DNA: TGTGCCAGCAGTGAAAGAGGGGCGTCCTACAATGACCAGTTCTTC; CDR3 protein: CASSERGASYNDQFF
V gene: TRBV6-4; clone size: many; J gene: TRBJ1-5; D gene: TRBD1; CDR3 DNA: TGTGCCAGCAGTGCCCCGAGGGGGCGAGTCAATCAGCCCCAGCATTTT; CDR3 protein: CASSAPRGRVNQPQHF
V gene: TRBV12-3/TRBV12-4; clone size: many; J gene: TRBJ2-7; D gene: .; CDR3 DNA: TGTGCCAGCAGTTCACGGGCACCCGACTCCTACGAGCAGTACTTC; CDR3 protein: CASSSRAPDSYEQYF
V gene: TRBV6-1; clone size: .; J gene: TRBJ2-3; D gene: TRBD1; CDR3 DNA: TGTGCCAGCAAGACAGGGGTCCGGACGGCAGATACGCAGTATTTT; CDR3 protein: CASKTGVRTADTQYF
V gene: TRBV7-8; clone size: .; J gene: TRBJ2-6; D gene: .; CDR3 DNA: TGTGCCAGCAGCTTAGTATCCTCTGGGGCCAACGTCCTGACTTTC; CDR3 protein: CASSLVSSGANVLTF
V gene: TRBV12-5; clone size: .; J gene: TRBJ2-5; D gene: .; CDR3 DNA: TGTGCTAGTGGTCCCAACCTCCCGGTGAGAGAAGAGACCCAGTACTTC; CDR3 protein: CASGPNLPVREETQYF
V gene: TRBV27; clone size: .; J gene: TRBJ2-7; D gene: TRBD2; CDR3 DNA: TGTGCCAGCAGTTTAGCGGGAGGGCCGCGCGAGCAGTACTTC; CDR3 protein: CASSLAGGPREQYF